This T cell receptor beta chain emerged from a study of cytomegalovirus exposure and HLA in healthy donors. The sample holds many counts of this clone. TCRdb's copy holds only in-frame clones and misses some; the assay was immunoSEQ multiplex PCR. The sample lists about 190,000 clones; roughly 82% were seen once. Germline-derived CDR1 and CDR2 are MNHEY and SMNVEV (reference sequence). CDR3 size: 15 residues. V was clipped by 4 bases and J by 3 bases; unmatched bases: 3. The sample consisted of PBMCs. This chain joins TRBV27 and TRBJ2-2, with 9 bases matching TRBD1. The TCR was taken from a woman between 18 and 29 years old in good health and CMV-seronegative. The CDR3 DNA reads as TGTGCCAGCAGTTCCGGGACAGGGCACACCGGGGAGCTGTTTTTT. Translation: CASSSGTGHTGELFF.